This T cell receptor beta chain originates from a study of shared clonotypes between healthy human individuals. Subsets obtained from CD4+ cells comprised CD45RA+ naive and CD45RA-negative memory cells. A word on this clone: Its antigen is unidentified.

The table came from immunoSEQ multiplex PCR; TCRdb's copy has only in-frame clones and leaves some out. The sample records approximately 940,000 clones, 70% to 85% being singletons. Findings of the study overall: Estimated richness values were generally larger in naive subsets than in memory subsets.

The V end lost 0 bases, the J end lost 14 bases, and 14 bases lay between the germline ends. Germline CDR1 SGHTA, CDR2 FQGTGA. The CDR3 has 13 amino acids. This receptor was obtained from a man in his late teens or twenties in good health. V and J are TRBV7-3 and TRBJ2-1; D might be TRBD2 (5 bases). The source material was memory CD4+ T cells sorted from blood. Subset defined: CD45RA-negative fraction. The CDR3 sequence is CASSLTSGEREFF. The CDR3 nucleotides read TGTGCCAGCAGCTTAACGTCCGGGGAACGCGAGTTCTTC.